These 14 T cell receptor beta chains were all obtained from the same sample, sequenced in a study of cytomegalovirus exposure and HLA in healthy donors. Amplification used 60 Vbeta primers and 13 Jbeta primers. Measured with immunoSEQ multiplex PCR; TCRdb has only the in-frame clones, and not every one. The profile shows about 130,000 clones, over 70% of them singletons. The specimen sequenced was PBMCs. The receptors come from a woman between 50 and 59 years old in good health and CMV-seronegative.

The chain has TRBV6-5 and TRBJ2-1; 8 bases align to TRBD1. Germline CDR1 reads MNHEY; CDR2 reads SVGAGI. V lost 8 bases to trimming and J lost 12 bases; unmatched junction nucleotides: 12. The CDR3 length is 13 residues. The CDR3, as DNA: TGTGCCAGCGGTGCAGGGGGCAAGGGCAGGCAGTTCTTC. Translation: CASGAGGKGRQFF.

This chain links TRBV28 with TRBJ1-4; 8 nucleotides line up with TRBD1. CDR3 size: 14 residues. Germline values: CDR1 MDHEN, CDR2 SYDVKM. The V gene end was trimmed by 5 bases and the J gene end by 4 bases; junction bases not matched to a gene: 3. The CDR3 is CASSRTGFNEKLFF. The CDR3 bases are TGTGCCAGCAGTCGGACAGGGTTTAATGAAAAACTGTTTTTT.

About this clone itself: Compared with germline, one end of the junction differs, possibly owing to a read error. This rearrangement joins TRBV4-3 to TRBJ2-2; possible D gene TRBD2, 6 bases. The CDR3 loop spans 15 amino acids. Germline V gives CDR1 LGHNA, CDR2 YSLEER. The CDR3 DNA reads TGCGCCAGCAGCCAAGTTACGGATCGCGCCGGGGGGCTGTTTTTT. It translates to CASSQVTDRAGGLFF.

This clone was observed a handful of times. V is TRBV28 and J is TRBJ2-7; possible D gene TRBD2, 5 bases. The germline V gene has CDR1 MDHEN and CDR2 SYDVKM. There are 13 residues in the CDR3. V was shortened by 3 bases and J by 3 bases, with 9 bases between the two germline ends. CDR3 sequence (DNA): TGTGCCAGCAGTTTGCCCGGAGGCTACGAGCAGTACTTC. Translation: CASSLPGGYEQYF.

The rearrangement links TRBV7-9 to TRBJ2-7, with 8 bases lining up with TRBD1. J gave up 2 bases and V 4 bases, and 7 bases lay outside the gene matches. This CDR3 has 15 residues. Germline V gene data show CDR1 as SEHNR and CDR2 as FQNEAQ (reference sequence). The CDR3 DNA is TGTGCCAGCAGCTCCGGACAGGGCATTACCTACGAGCAGTACTTC. Residues: CASSSGQGITYEQYF.

J is TRBJ2-2 and V is TRBV30; D perhaps matches TRBD2 (5 bases). The ends were cut back, 7 bases at V and 5 bases at J, with 17 bases in the middle. CDR3 length equals 14 residues. Germline CDR1 and CDR2: GTSNPN and SVGIG (reference sequence). CDR3 protein: CALKLGVLTGELFF. In DNA, the CDR3 is TGTGCCTTGAAACTCGGGGTCCTTACCGGGGAGCTGTTTTTT. The entire variable domain, with the rest obtained from reference TRBV30 and TRBJ2-2, is as follows: SQTIHQWPATLVQPVGSPLSLECTVEGTSNPNLYWYRQAAGRGLQLLFYSVGIGQISSEVPQNLSASRPQDRQFILSSKKLLLSDSGFYLCALKLGVLTGELFFGEGSRLTVL.

The rearrangement uses TRBV5-4 and TRBJ2-7; 7 positions agree with TRBD2. This CDR3 comprises 13 residues. The trim removed 4 bases at V and 3 bases at J, leaving 4 bases unmatched. Looked up from germline, CDR1 is SGHNT and CDR2 is YYREEE (reference sequence). CDR3 coding DNA: TGTGCCAGCAGCCTGGGGGGGGTCTACGAGCAGTACTTC. Its protein is CASSLGGVYEQYF.

Concerning this clone: A read error may produce the germline difference seen at one junction end. V and J are TRBV7-9 and TRBJ2-7, with TRBD2 matching 11 bases. From germline, CDR1 is SEHNR and CDR2 FQNEAQ (reference sequence). The CDR3 runs to 15 residues. The CDR3 nucleotides are TGTTCCAGCAGCCTGACTAGCGGGGTCTCCTACGAGCAGTACTTC. Translation: CSSSLTSGVSYEQYF. The full variable domain, with the rest looked up from reference TRBV7-9 and TRBJ2-7, is DTGVSQNPRHKITKRGQNVTFRCDPISEHNRLYWYRQTLGQGPEFLTYFQNEAQLEKSRLLSDRFSAERPKGSFSTLEIQRTEQGDSAMYLCSSSLTSGVSYEQYFGPGTRLTVT.

The chain has TRBV7-2 and TRBJ2-5; TRBD1 is a possible D gene (6 bases). This CDR3 has 15 amino acids. Germline V gives CDR1 SGHTA, CDR2 FQGNSA. The V and J ends lost 5 bases and 4 bases respectively, with 17 bases between them. CDR3 protein: CASSQGGEMRETQYF. In DNA form, the CDR3 reads TGTGCCAGCAGCCAAGGGGGAGAGATGAGAGAGACCCAGTACTTC.

This clone was counted a few times. The V and J genes are TRBV7-3 and TRBJ2-3, with TRBD2 identical over 14 bases. CDR1 is SGHTA, CDR2 FQGTGA, per germline. The V gene end was trimmed by 3 bases and the J gene end by 4 bases; junction bases not matched to a gene: 6. The CDR3 sequence is 17 residues long. CDR3 in DNA: TGTGCCAGCAGCTTCGGACTAGCGGGAGGTTTCGCAGATACGCAGTATTTT. It codes for CASSFGLAGGFADTQYF. Drawing the rest from reference TRBV7-3 and TRBJ2-3, the complete variable domain is GAGVSQTPSNKVTEKGKYVELRCDPISGHTALYWYRQSLGQGPEFLIYFQGTGAADDSGLPNDRFFAVRPEGSVSTLKIQRTERGDSAVYLCASSFGLAGGFADTQYFGPGTRLTVL.

The V call is TRBV29-1, the J call TRBJ2-7; TRBD2 is a possible D gene (6 bases). Germline CDR1 is SQVTM and CDR2 is ANQGSEA. The CDR3 covers 13 residues. Deletions cut 4 bases from V and 2 bases from J, with 12 bases between. CDR3 protein: CSVVGTLPYEQYF. DNA of the CDR3: TGCAGCGTTGTCGGGACTCTCCCCTACGAGCAGTACTTC.

V usage is TRBV28 and J usage is TRBJ2-1, with TRBD2 as a possible D gene (6 bases). CDR1 and CDR2 (germline): MDHEN, SYDVKM. The ends were cut back, 6 bases at V and 6 bases at J, with 18 bases in the middle. The CDR3 is 15 residues long. The CDR3 nucleotides read TGTGCCAGCAGGGGGTTCTGGAGGGCCCCCAATGAGCAGTTCTTC. Its protein product is CASRGFWRAPNEQFF.

CDR3 DNA sequence: TGCAGCGTTCACAGCCCCCCCTATGGCTACACCTTC. Translation gives CSVHSPPYGYTF. V and J are TRBV29-1 and TRBJ1-2; D remains unclear. The CDR3 length is 12 residues. Germline assignment: CDR1 SQVTM and CDR2 ANQGSEA. Trimming took off 5 bases at V and 4 bases at J, with 11 bases between the two ends.

The rearrangement joins TRBV21-1 to TRBJ2-2; the listed D gene, TRBD1, was not tested against the DNA. TRBV21-1 is shown as a pseudogene. The CDR3 consists of 18 residues. CDR3 loop: CASSNKHREIEDTGELFF. The CDR3 coding sequence is TGTGCCAGCAGCAATAAGCACAGGGAAATTGAGGACACCGGGGAGCTGTTTTTT.